The sequence of this TCR beta chain was determined in a study of response to subunit inactivated influenza vaccine listed by TCRdb under 2018. With respect to the entire study: Deep quantitative profiling of the T cell receptor repertoire was used in the study to follow responses to a trivalent subunit inactivated influenza vaccine.

Concerning this clonotype: The antigen it recognizes is unknown. No much larger clone is present one base from it, and per-base qualities are unavailable.

Broader findings and caveats from the paper: It was suggested by the authors that each seasonal influenza vaccination may recruit only a limited number of new T cells.

The library was generated by RT-PCR. For sequencing, an Illumina HiSeq 2500 was employed. In-frame beta chains were kept once TCRdb had trimmed the public reads at Q25 with fastp and called clones with MiXCR. Rows matching on CDR3 protein sequence are summarized as one entry with the most common DNA and genes. In all, the sample holds about 780,000 distinct CDR3 sequences, and about 18% of those were seen once. Approximately 10% of the sample is held by the ten biggest clonotypes. The germline V gene supplies CDR1 MNHNS and CDR2 SASEGT. The CDR3 contains 14 residues, cysteine and phenylalanine counted. Just CDR3 DNA is preserved here, 42 bases in frame from base 1. V loses 0 bases, J loses 5 bases, and the germline ends lie 10 bases apart.

The sample was PBMCs from blood, taken roughly 5 days after vaccination. This sequence was found in a man in his fifties who received an inactivated influenza vaccine. Donor details come from another sample of the same person, matched by shared clones. The sequence links TRBV6-1 to TRBJ1-2, with a tentative D gene TRBD1 over 5 matching bases. The CDR3 region: CASSEALWGYGYTF. The DNA reads TGTGCCAGCAGTGAAGCGCTTTGGGGGTATGGCTACACCTTC.